The next 25 T cell receptor beta chains were all read from a single sample in a study of CD8+ T cells in alopecia areata. It was cDNA, reverse transcribed from extracted RNA, that served as the sequencing template. Here immunoSEQ multiplex PCR was the method, and the copy in TCRdb shows in-frame clones only, minus some. The repertoire includes 200,000 to 250,000 clones, around 65% of them detected once, and 1.2% sits in the top ten. Treatment here: oral pan-JAK inhibitor, 5-10 mg twice daily. The sequencing here drew on CD4+ T cells sorted from blood, taken at approximately week 42, from a patient treated with tofacitinib. These receptors were taken from a human donor with alopecia areata.

The chain couples TRBV6-6 to TRBJ2-7; possible D gene TRBD2, 5 bases. This CDR3 is built from 15 residues. Germline V gene data show CDR1 as MNHNY and CDR2 as SVGAGI (reference sequence). V lost 0 bases to trimming and J lost 6 bases, with 15 bases between them. The CDR3 spells CASSYSAQAGSEQYF. The CDR3 DNA follows: TGTGCCAGCAGTTACTCGGCCCAGGCGGGCTCCGAGCAGTACTTC.

The V gene is TRBV5-1, the J gene TRBJ2-1; 8 bases are a match to TRBD1. The CDR3 extends over 15 amino acids. Losses at the gene ends were 3 bases for V and 1 base for J; bases not matched to a gene: 3. Germline CDR1 and CDR2: SGHRS and YFSETQ. The CDR3 DNA reads TGCGCCAGCAGCTCAGACAGGGGATCCTACAATGAGCAGTTCTTC. Translating it yields CASSSDRGSYNEQFF.

This sequence joins TRBV7-2 and TRBJ2-7; D unresolved. Per the germline V gene, CDR1 is SGHTA and CDR2 is FQGNSA. V was trimmed by 3 bases and J by 1 base, leaving 7 bases between them. The CDR3 is made up of 13 amino acids. CDR3 DNA: TGTGCCAGCAGCTTTGAACAGTCCTACGAGCAGTACTTC. This translates into CASSFEQSYEQYF. Variable domain in full (rest from reference TRBV7-2 and TRBJ2-7): GAGVSQSPSNKVTEKGKDVELRCDPISGHTALYWYRQSLGQGLEFLIYFQGNSAPDKSGLPSDRFSAERTGGSVSTLTIQRTQQEDSAVYLCASSFEQSYEQYFGPGTRLTVT.

The gene calls are TRBV4-3 and TRBJ2-1; perhaps TRBD1 as D (6 bases). V lost 0 bases, J lost 5 bases, and 14 bases lay in between. Germline V gene lookup returns CDR1 LGHNA and CDR2 YSLEER. CDR3 length: 16 residues. The CDR3 loop reads CASSQEAVRGNNEQFF. DNA for the CDR3: TGCGCCAGCAGCCAAGAGGCCGTCAGGGGTAACAATGAGCAGTTCTTC.

This chain links TRBV30 with TRBJ2-6; TRBD1 aligns across 9 bases. CDR1 is GTSNPN, CDR2 SVGIG, per germline (reference sequence). The CDR3 is 17 amino acids. J was trimmed by 0 bases and V by 3 bases; bases with no gene match: 6. The CDR3 is CAWSQGQGNSGANVLTF. The CDR3 DNA sequence: TGTGCCTGGAGCCAGGGACAGGGCAACTCTGGGGCCAACGTCCTGACTTTC.

The rearrangement joins TRBV7-9 to TRBJ2-6; D gene ambiguous. Germline assignment: CDR1 SEHNR and CDR2 FQNEAQ (reference sequence). The CDR3 has 14 amino acids. V shed 5 bases and J shed 2 bases, with 7 bases lying between them. Here the CDR3 DNA reads TGTGCCAGCAGCCCCAAAACTGGGGCCAACGTCCTGACTTTC. Amino acid sequence: CASSPKTGANVLTF.

This chain uses TRBV11-2 with TRBJ1-1; D ambiguous. This CDR3 is built from 13 residues. CDR1 is SGHAT and CDR2 is FQNNGV in the germline V gene. The germline V and J ends were trimmed by 3 bases and 5 bases, with 10 bases remaining between them. In nucleotides, the CDR3 is TGTGCCAGCAGCTTCACACCGCGGACTGAAGCTTTCTTT. This encodes CASSFTPRTEAFF.

CDR3 nucleotides: TGTGCCTGGATCGGGACAGGCGTCGACTATGGCTACACCTTC. Translation gives CAWIGTGVDYGYTF. The chain links TRBV30 to TRBJ1-2; the match to TRBD1 covers 8 bases. The trim removed 4 bases at V and 3 bases at J, leaving 7 bases unmatched. CDR3 size: 14 residues. The germline CDR1 and CDR2 sequences are GTSNPN and SVGIG (reference sequence).

Many counts were recorded for this clone. The chain has TRBV5-1 and TRBJ2-7; 7 bases are shared with TRBD1. Germline V gene lookup returns CDR1 SGHRS and CDR2 YFSETQ. With V trimmed by 4 bases and J by 2 bases, 6 bases remained unmatched. CDR3 length equals 14 residues. Here the CDR3 DNA reads TGCGCCAGCAGCAGGGACAGCGCAGCCTACGAGCAGTACTTC. It yields the protein CASSRDSAAYEQYF.

The rearrangement uses TRBV29-1 and TRBJ1-1; no definite D call. Trimming stripped 5 bases from V and 1 base from J, with 8 bases between. The CDR3 totals 12 residues. Germline CDR1 reads SQVTM; CDR2 reads ANQGSEA. In DNA, the CDR3 is TGCAGCGTTAGACACCAGAACACTGAAGCTTTCTTT. The encoded protein is CSVRHQNTEAFF.

This chain connects TRBV18 to TRBJ2-5; 8 bases fit TRBD2. CDR3 length: 15 amino acids. Per germline, CDR1 KGHSH and CDR2 LQKENI. Unmatched junction bases numbered 9, after V lost 4 bases and J lost 5 bases. This CDR3 reads CASSLNGLAQETQYF. The CDR3, as DNA: TGTGCCAGCTCACTTAACGGACTAGCCCAGGAGACCCAGTACTTC.

The V gene is TRBV29-1, the J gene TRBJ2-2; TRBD2 matches 7 bases. With 4 bases clipped from V and 4 bases from J, the junction kept 0 bases outside the gene matches. This CDR3 is built from 12 residues. Per germline, CDR1 SQVTM and CDR2 ANQGSEA. The CDR3 DNA follows: TGCAGCGTTGGACTAGCCACCGGGGAGCTGTTTTTT. Protein: CSVGLATGELFF.

This sequence joins TRBV29-1 and TRBJ1-4; D unresolved. Trimming cost V 2 bases and J 2 bases, with 3 bases left between them. CDR3 size: 12 residues. Germline-derived CDR1 and CDR2 are SQVTM and ANQGSEA. The CDR3 here is CSVEHTNEKLFF. The DNA of the CDR3 is TGCAGCGTTGAACACACTAATGAAAAACTGTTTTTT. Full variable domain (rest looked up from reference TRBV29-1 and TRBJ1-4): SAVISQKPSRDICQRGTSLTIQCQVDSQVTMMFWYRQQPGQSLTLIATANQGSEATYESGFVIDKFPISRPNLTFSTLTVSNMSPEDSSIYLCSVEHTNEKLFFGSGTQLSVL.

The chain has TRBV15 and TRBJ2-7; D is unresolved. Germline lookup yields CDR1 LNHNV and CDR2 YYDKDF (reference sequence). This CDR3 comprises 14 residues. V gave up 0 bases and J gave up 4 bases, with 10 bases separating them. In DNA form, the CDR3 reads TGTGCCACCAGCAGAGATCGTACGGGTTACGAGCAGTACTTC. Translation: CATSRDRTGYEQYF.

The count of this clone is one. The same CDR3 can be traced to other DNA sequences in this sample. The chain carries TRBV29-1 and TRBJ2-7, with TRBD1 as a possible D gene (5 bases). Germline CDR1 SQVTM, CDR2 ANQGSEA. The V end was cut by 2 bases, the J end by 1 base, with 6 bases between. The CDR3 spans 12 residues. DNA for the CDR3: TGCAGCGTTGAAACAGGTTCCTACGAGCAGTACTTC. It encodes CSVETGSYEQYF.

The rearrangement joins TRBV19 to TRBJ2-1; D is unresolved. The CDR3 length is 15 residues. Trimming pared 6 bases from V and 4 bases from J, leaving 16 bases between. Germline V lookup: CDR1 LNHDA, CDR2 SQIVND (reference sequence). CDR3 region: CASSPLGREYNEQFF. The CDR3 bases are TGTGCCAGTAGCCCATTGGGCCGAGAATACAATGAGCAGTTCTTC.

The CDR3 coding sequence is TGTGCCTGGAGTCTTGGGGGGACAGGAATCCGCTACACCTTC. Protein sequence: CAWSLGGTGIRYTF. This rearrangement joins TRBV30 to TRBJ1-2; 8 bases line up with TRBD1. The length of the CDR3 is 14 residues. Germline assignment: CDR1 GTSNPN and CDR2 SVGIG (reference sequence). The V gene end was trimmed by 2 bases and the J gene end by 9 bases; junction bases not matched to a gene: 11.

The chain joins TRBV2 to TRBJ1-1, with a weak D call TRBD1 (5 bases). Trimming left V 2 bases short and J 1 base short, with 11 bases between. The CDR3 length is 15 residues. Germline assignment: CDR1 SNHLY and CDR2 FYNNEI. The CDR3 nucleotides read TGTGCCAGCAGTGAAAGGGTACAGGAGAACACTGAAGCTTTCTTT. Translated: CASSERVQENTEAFF.

V is TRBV29-1 and J is TRBJ2-1; D may be TRBD1 (5 bases). This CDR3 is built from 13 residues. Germline V gene data show CDR1 as SQVTM and CDR2 as ANQGSEA. The V gene lost 1 base and the J gene lost 3 bases, with 7 bases spanning the gap. The CDR3 DNA follows: TGCAGCGTTGAAGGCCAGGGCTACAATGAGCAGTTCTTC. It encodes CSVEGQGYNEQFF.

The chain uses TRBV29-1 and TRBJ1-1; D unresolved. This CDR3 is built from 11 residues. CDR1 is SQVTM and CDR2 is ANQGSEA in the germline V gene. Trimming took 3 bases from V and 10 from J, leaving 12 bases between them. CDR3 nucleotides: TGCAGCGTTGATCAACGAGGAGGAGCTTTCTTT. The encoded protein is CSVDQRGGAFF.

This sequence joins TRBV30 and TRBJ2-1; 10 nucleotides align to TRBD2. CDR3 length: 19 amino acids. With 5 bases clipped from V and 0 bases from J, the junction kept 16 bases outside the gene matches. Looked up from germline, CDR1 is GTSNPN and CDR2 is SVGIG (reference sequence). The CDR3 bases are TGTGCCTGGGGCTCCTGGGCTAGCGGGGGCCTTAGCTCCTACAATGAGCAGTTCTTC. This encodes CAWGSWASGGLSSYNEQFF. Full variable domain (missing parts from reference TRBV30 and TRBJ2-1): SQTIHQWPATLVQPVGSPLSLECTVEGTSNPNLYWYRQAAGRGLQLLFYSVGIGQISSEVPQNLSASRPQDRQFILSSKKLLLSDSGFYLCAWGSWASGGLSSYNEQFFGPGTRLTVL.

The chain recombines TRBV2 with TRBJ2-1; TRBD1 matches 8 bases. V was clipped by 11 bases and J by 4 bases; unmatched bases: 10. The CDR3 is made up of 14 amino acids. Germline V lookup: CDR1 SNHLY, CDR2 FYNNEI. The CDR3 DNA is TGTGCCGGCTCCGACAGGGGAAATTACAATGAGCAGTTCTTC. As protein: CAGSDRGNYNEQFF.

In its sample, this clone was seen once. V is TRBV30 and J is TRBJ2-3; 11 bases align to TRBD2. The V gene's germline CDR1 is GTSNPN and CDR2 SVGIG (reference sequence). The V gene end was trimmed by 3 bases and the J gene end by 4 bases; junction bases not matched to a gene: 12. The CDR3 has 17 amino acids. CDR3 sequence reads: CAWSLGRTSGLPDTQYF. For the CDR3, the DNA is TGTGCCTGGAGCTTGGGTAGGACTAGCGGGCTGCCAGATACGCAGTATTTT.

CDR3 nucleotide sequence: TGTGCCAGCAGCCAAGATGGGGAAATCTATGGCTACACCTTC. Its translation: CASSQDGEIYGYTF. This chain uses TRBV14 with TRBJ1-2; D remains ambiguous. The V gene's germline CDR1 is SGHDN and CDR2 FVKESK. The ends were cut back, 0 bases at V and 4 bases at J, with 9 bases in the middle. This CDR3 spans 14 amino acids.

The DNA for the CDR3 is TGCGCCAGCAGCCACGACAGGGATCAGCCCCAGCATTTT. This sequence encodes CASSHDRDQPQHF. The J gene is TRBJ1-5, the V gene TRBV4-3, with TRBD1 matching over 7 bases. The J segment lost 5 bases and the V segment lost 3 bases, leaving 1 base of the junction unmatched. CDR3 size: 13 residues. The germline V gene has CDR1 LGHNA and CDR2 YSLEER.